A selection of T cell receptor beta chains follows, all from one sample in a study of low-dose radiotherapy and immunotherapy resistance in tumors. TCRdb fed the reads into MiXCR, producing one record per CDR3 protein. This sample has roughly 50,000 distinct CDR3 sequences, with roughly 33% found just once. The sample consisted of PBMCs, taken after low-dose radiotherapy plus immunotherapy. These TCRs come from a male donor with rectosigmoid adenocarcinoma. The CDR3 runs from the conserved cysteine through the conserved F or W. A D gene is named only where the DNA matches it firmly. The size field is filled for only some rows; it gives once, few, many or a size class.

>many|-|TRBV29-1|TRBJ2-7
CSVARTGIYEQYF
TGCAGCGTGGCCCGGACTGGGATCTACGAGCAGTACTTC
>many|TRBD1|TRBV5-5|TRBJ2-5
CASSSTGRVETQYF
TGTGCCAGCAGCTCGACAGGGAGAGTAGAGACCCAGTACTTC
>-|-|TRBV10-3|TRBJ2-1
CAISESGSYNEQFF
TGTGCCATCAGTGAAAGCGGCTCCTACAATGAGCAGTTCTTC
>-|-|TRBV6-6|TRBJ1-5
CASNPSGAPQPQHF
TGTGCCAGCAATCCGTCAGGGGCCCCTCAGCCCCAGCATTTT
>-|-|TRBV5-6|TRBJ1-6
CASSPGRINSPLHF
TGTGCCAGCAGCCCGGGACGGATAAATTCACCCCTCCACTTT
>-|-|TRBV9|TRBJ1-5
CASSVGLSNQPQHF
TGTGCCAGCAGCGTAGGCCTTAGCAATCAGCCCCAGCATTTT
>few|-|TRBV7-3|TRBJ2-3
CASSLSPGTDTQYF
TGTGCCAGCAGCTTAAGCCCAGGGACAGATACGCAGTATTTT
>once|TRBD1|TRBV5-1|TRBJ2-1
CASSLATGQHNEQFF
TGCGCCAGCAGCTTGGCTACGGGACAGCACAATGAGCAGTTCTTC
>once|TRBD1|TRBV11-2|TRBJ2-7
CASSLEGQGLSYEQYF
TGTGCCAGCAGCTTAGAGGGACAGGGTCTCTCCTACGAGCAGTACTTC
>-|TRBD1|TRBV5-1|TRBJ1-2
CASSWTGDDYGYTF
TGCGCCAGCAGCTGGACAGGGGATGACTATGGCTACACCTTC
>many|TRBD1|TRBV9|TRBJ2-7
CASSTGAEQYF
TGTGCCAGCAGCACAGGGGCCGAGCAGTACTTC
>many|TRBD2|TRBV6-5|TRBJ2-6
CATKAGAGANVLTF
TGTGCCACGAAAGCGGGGGCCGGGGCCAACGTCCTGACTTTC
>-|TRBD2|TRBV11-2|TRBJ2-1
CASARGLVYNEQFF
TGTGCCAGCGCCAGGGGACTAGTATACAATGAGCAGTTCTTC
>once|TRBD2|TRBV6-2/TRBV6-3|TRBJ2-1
CASSSPMSGTSGGNEQFF
TGTGCCAGCAGTTCACCCATGTCCGGGACTAGCGGGGGCAATGAGCAGTTCTTC
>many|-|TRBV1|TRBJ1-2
CASSQDQGANYGYTF
TGTGCCAGCAGCCAAGATCAGGGAGCTAACTATGGCTACACCTTC
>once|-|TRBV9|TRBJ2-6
CASSAGLSGANVLTF
TGTGCCAGCAGCGCGGGACTCTCTGGGGCCAACGTCCTGACTTTC
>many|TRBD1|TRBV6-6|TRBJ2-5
CASSPGQPRETQYF
TGTGCCAGCAGTCCGGGACAGCCTCGGGAGACCCAGTACTTC
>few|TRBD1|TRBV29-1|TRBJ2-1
CSVDTGAYNEQFF
TGCAGCGTGGATACAGGGGCCTACAATGAGCAGTTCTTC
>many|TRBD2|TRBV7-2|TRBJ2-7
CASSPPGGGRGDYEQYF
TGTGCCAGCAGCCCCCCGGGGGGCGGGAGGGGGGACTACGAGCAGTACTTC
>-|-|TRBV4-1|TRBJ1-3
CASSQDGGRVSGNTIYF
TGCGCCAGCAGCCAAGACGGGGGGCGCGTCTCTGGAAACACCATATATTTT
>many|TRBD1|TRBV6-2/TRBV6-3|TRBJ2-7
CASSFPRTGHYEQYF
TGTGCCAGCAGTTTCCCCCGGACAGGACACTACGAGCAGTACTTC
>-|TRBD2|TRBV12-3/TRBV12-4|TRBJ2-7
CASSRQGFGTSPNEQYF
TGTGCCAGCAGTCGACAGGGATTCGGGACTAGCCCGAACGAGCAGTACTTC
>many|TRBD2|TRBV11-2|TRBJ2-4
CASSTGGLARSKNIQYF
TGTGCCAGCAGCACGGGAGGACTAGCGAGATCTAAAAACATTCAGTACTTC
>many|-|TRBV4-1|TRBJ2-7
CASSQGFGQSYEQYF
TGCGCCAGCAGCCAAGGGTTTGGCCAATCCTACGAGCAGTACTTC
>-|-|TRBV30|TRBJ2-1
CAWSNVGRYNEQFF
TGTGCCTGGAGTAACGTAGGACGTTACAATGAGCAGTTCTTC
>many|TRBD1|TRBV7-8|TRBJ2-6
CASSRPKTGESGGANVLTF
TGTGCCAGCAGCCGCCCGAAGACAGGGGAAAGCGGTGGGGCCAACGTCCTGACTTTC
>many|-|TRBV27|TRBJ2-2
CATPTGTPQAGELFF
TGTGCCACCCCAACCGGGACCCCCCAGGCCGGGGAGCTGTTTTTT
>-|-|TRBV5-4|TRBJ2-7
CASSPSGVDEQYF
TGTGCCAGCAGCCCGTCGGGGGTCGACGAGCAGTACTTC
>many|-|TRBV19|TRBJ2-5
CASSIGLKETQYF
TGTGCCAGTAGTATAGGGCTTAAAGAGACCCAGTACTTC
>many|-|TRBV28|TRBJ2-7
CASSEGGVEQYF
TGTGCCAGCAGCGAGGGGGGGGTCGAGCAGTACTTC
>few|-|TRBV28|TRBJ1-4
CASSLYSEKLFF
TGTGCCAGCAGTTTGTACAGTGAAAAACTGTTTTTT
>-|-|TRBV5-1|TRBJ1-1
CASSLDNGPTEAFF
TGCGCCAGCAGCTTGGATAATGGGCCCACTGAAGCTTTCTTT
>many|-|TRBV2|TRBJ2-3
CASSDREARTDTQYF
TGTGCCAGCAGTGACAGGGAGGCAAGGACAGATACGCAGTATTTT
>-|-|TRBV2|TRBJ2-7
CASSEEKLAGGAYEQYF
TGTGCCAGCAGTGAGGAAAAACTTGCGGGCGGCGCCTACGAGCAGTACTTC
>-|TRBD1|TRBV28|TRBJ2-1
CASSLQGAAYNEQFF
TGTGCCAGCAGTTTGCAGGGGGCCGCATACAATGAGCAGTTCTTC
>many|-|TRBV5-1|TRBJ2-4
CASSWGPQGAKNIQYF
TGCGCCAGCAGCTGGGGGCCTCAGGGAGCCAAAAACATTCAGTACTTC
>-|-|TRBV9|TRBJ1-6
CASSPTGVGFNSPLHF
TGTGCCAGCAGCCCCACTGGCGTGGGGTTTAATTCACCCCTCCACTTT
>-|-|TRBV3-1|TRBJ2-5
CASSQDRLLQETQYF
TGTGCCAGCAGCCAAGATAGACTTCTTCAAGAGACCCAGTACTTC
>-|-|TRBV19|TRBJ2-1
CASSGLRGGYNEQFF
TGTGCCAGTAGTGGCCTCAGGGGGGGATACAATGAGCAGTTCTTC
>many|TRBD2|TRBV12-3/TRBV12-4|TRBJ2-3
CASGLASTDTQYF
TGTGCCAGCGGACTAGCTAGCACAGATACGCAGTATTTT
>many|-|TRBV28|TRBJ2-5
CASSFLNLQRARQETQYF
TGTGCCAGCAGTTTCTTAAACCTCCAGCGGGCCCGCCAAGAGACCCAGTACTTC
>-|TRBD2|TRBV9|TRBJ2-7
CASSLGGEGEQYF
TGTGCCAGCAGCTTGGGGGGGGAAGGCGAGCAGTACTTC
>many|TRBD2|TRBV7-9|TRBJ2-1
CASSSGGAGRYFYNEQFF
TGTGCCAGCAGCAGCGGGGGGGCGGGGCGATACTTCTACAATGAGCAGTTCTTC
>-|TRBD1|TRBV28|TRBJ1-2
CASSSPERDRNYGYTF
TGTGCCAGCAGTTCCCCCGAAAGGGACAGGAACTATGGCTACACCTTC
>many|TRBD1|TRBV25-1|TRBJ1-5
CASSPPQGRNQPQHF
TGTGCCAGCAGCCCCCCACAGGGGAGGAATCAGCCCCAGCATTTT
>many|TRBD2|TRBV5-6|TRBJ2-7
CASSQMAGDYEQYF
TGTGCCAGCAGTCAAATGGCGGGGGACTACGAGCAGTACTTC
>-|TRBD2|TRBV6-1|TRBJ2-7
CASKKFSAASGSGSWEQYF
TGTGCCAGCAAGAAGTTTTCGGCAGCGTCGGGTAGCGGGAGCTGGGAGCAGTACTTC
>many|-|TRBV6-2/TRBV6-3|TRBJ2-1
CASSYAANEQFF
TGTGCCAGCAGTTACGCGGCGAATGAGCAGTTCTTC
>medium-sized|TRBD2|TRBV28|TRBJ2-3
CASSLGVSGGGSDTQYF
TGTGCCAGCAGTTTGGGAGTCAGCGGGGGGGGTTCAGATACGCAGTATTTT
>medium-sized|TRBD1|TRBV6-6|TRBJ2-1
CASSPGTGSSDEQFF
TGTGCCAGCAGTCCCGGGACAGGGTCTTCCGATGAGCAGTTCTTC
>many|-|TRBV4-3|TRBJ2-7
CASSQSGTGAYEQYF
TGCGCCAGCAGCCAATCGGGTACAGGAGCCTACGAGCAGTACTTC